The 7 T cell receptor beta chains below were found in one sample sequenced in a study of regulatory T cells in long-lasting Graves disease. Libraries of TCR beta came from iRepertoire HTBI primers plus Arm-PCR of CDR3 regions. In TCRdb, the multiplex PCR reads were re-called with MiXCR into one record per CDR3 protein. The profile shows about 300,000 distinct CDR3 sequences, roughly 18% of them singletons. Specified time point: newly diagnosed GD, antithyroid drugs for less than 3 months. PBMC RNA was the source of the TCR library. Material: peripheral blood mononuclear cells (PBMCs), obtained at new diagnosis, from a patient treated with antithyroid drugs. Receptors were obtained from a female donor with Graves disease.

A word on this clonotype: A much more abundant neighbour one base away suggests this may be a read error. CDR3 sequence (DNA): TGTGCCAGCAGCCAAGACCGGGAACCTAGCGAAGACTACGAGCAGTTCTTC. It encodes CASSQDREPSEDYEQFF. The chain couples TRBV14 to TRBJ2-1; possible D gene TRBD2, 6 bases. Germline loops: CDR1 SGHDN, CDR2 FVKESK. The CDR3 contains 17 residues. The V end was cut by 0 bases, the J end by 10 bases, with 22 bases between.

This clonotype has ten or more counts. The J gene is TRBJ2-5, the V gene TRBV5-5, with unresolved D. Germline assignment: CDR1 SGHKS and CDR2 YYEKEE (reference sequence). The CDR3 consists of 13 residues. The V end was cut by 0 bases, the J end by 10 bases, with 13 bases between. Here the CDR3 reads CASSLVTGPDQYF. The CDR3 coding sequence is TGTGCCAGCAGCTTGGTTACGGGTCCAGACCAGTACTTC. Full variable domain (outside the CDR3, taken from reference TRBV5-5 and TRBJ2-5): DAGVTQSPTHLIKTRGQQVTLRCSPISGHKSVSWYQQVLGQGPQFIFQYYEKEERGRGNFPDRFSARQFPNYSSELNVNALLLGDSALYLCASSLVTGPDQYFGPGTRLLVL.

The CDR3 bases are TGTGCCTGGAGTCTTGTAGGGTCTAATGAAAAACTGTTTTTT. Translated, it gives CAWSLVGSNEKLFF. The rearrangement uses TRBV30 and TRBJ1-4; D gene ambiguous. The CDR3 loop spans 14 amino acids. V lost 2 bases, J lost 3 bases, and 10 bases lay in between. The germline CDR1 and CDR2 sequences are GTSNPN and SVGIG (reference sequence).

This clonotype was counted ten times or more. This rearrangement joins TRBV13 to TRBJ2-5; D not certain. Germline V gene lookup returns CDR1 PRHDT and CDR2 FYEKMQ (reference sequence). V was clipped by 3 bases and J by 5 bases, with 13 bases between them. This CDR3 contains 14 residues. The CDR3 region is CASSLTGGHETQYF. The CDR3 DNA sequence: TGTGCCAGCAGCTTGACGGGTGGCCACGAGACCCAGTACTTC.

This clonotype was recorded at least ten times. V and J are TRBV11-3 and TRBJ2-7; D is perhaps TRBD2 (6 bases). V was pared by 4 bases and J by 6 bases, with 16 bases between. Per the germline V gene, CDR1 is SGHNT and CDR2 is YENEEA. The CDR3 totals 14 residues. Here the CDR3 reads CASSSYRGGSEQYF. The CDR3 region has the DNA TGTGCCAGCAGCTCCTACCGGGGAGGAAGCGAGCAGTACTTC.

The CDR3 is CSARDTGGYTF. In nucleotides, the CDR3 is TGCAGTGCTAGAGATACGGGTGGCTACACCTTC. This rearrangement joins TRBV20-1 to TRBJ1-2; the D is unclear. The CDR3 is made up of 11 amino acids. Germline assignment: CDR1 DFQATT and CDR2 SNEGSKA (reference sequence). Trimming took off 0 bases at V and 7 bases at J, with 6 bases between the two ends.

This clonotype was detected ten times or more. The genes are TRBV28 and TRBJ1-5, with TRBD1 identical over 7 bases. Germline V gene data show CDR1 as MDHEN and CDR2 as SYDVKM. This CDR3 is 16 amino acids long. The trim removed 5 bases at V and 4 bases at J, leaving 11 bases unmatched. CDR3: CASSLPWTGSNQPQHF. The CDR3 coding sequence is TGTGCCAGCAGTCTGCCCTGGACAGGTTCTAATCAGCCCCAGCATTTT.